This is a list of T cell receptor beta chains from one sample in a study of cytomegalovirus exposure and HLA in healthy donors. Using immunoSEQ multiplex PCR, the repertoire was profiled, and TCRdb retains in-frame clones only, with some absent. The sample holds 100,000 to 150,000 clones; roughly 8.8% are singletons and the top ten take 5.5% to 8%. Sequencing input: PBMCs. All receptors come from a woman in her thirties or forties in good health and CMV-seropositive. Each CDR3 is given with its conserved first and last residue. The D gene is left open where the match is weak. The size of a clone is reported for some rows only, either as once, few or many, or as a class for expanded clones.

clone size | J gene | V gene | D gene | CDR3 DNA | CDR3 protein
few | TRBJ1-1 | TRBV5-6 | - | TGTGCCAGCAGCTTCTCCAAGGGGCTGGCTTTCTTT | CASSFSKGLAFF
few | TRBJ1-5 | TRBV5-5 | TRBD1 | TGTGCCAGCAGCCCTACAGGGGCCGATAGCAATCAGCCCCAGCATTTT | CASSPTGADSNQPQHF
few | TRBJ1-1 | TRBV5-1 | TRBD1 | TGCGCCAGCAGCTTGGGACAGGGGTGGACTGAAGCTTTCTTT | CASSLGQGWTEAFF
few | TRBJ1-3 | TRBV6-5 | TRBD1 | TGTGCCAGCAGTCTTACAGGGGAAGGAAACACCATATATTTT | CASSLTGEGNTIYF
few | TRBJ2-2 | TRBV18 | TRBD1 | TGTGCCAGCTCACCTGGGACAGGATATACCGGGGAGCTGTTTTTC | CASSPGTGYTGELFF
- | TRBJ1-2 | TRBV2 | - | TGTGCCAGCAGTGAATACAGGGACGGCTACACCTTC | CASSEYRDGYTF
- | TRBJ1-5 | TRBV11-2 | TRBD1 | TGTGCCAGCAGCCCCGGGACAGGGGGTATTAGCAATCAGCCCCAGCATTTT | CASSPGTGGISNQPQHF
few | TRBJ2-1 | TRBV5-1 | TRBD2 | TGCGCCAGCTCCCTCCTAGCGGGGGGGAGCTCCTACAATGAGCAGTTCTTC | CASSLLAGGSSYNEQFF
- | TRBJ2-7 | TRBV7-8 | TRBD2 | TGTGCCAGCAGCTTCCGGACTAGCGCACCGTCCACAGTCGAACAGTACTTC | CASSFRTSAPSTVEQYF
few | TRBJ2-7 | TRBV7-2 | - | TGTGCCAGCAGCCCCCGGACTACGGGCGAGCAGTACTTC | CASSPRTTGEQYF
- | TRBJ1-2 | TRBV15 | - | TGTGCCACCAGGGAGCTATCGTGGTCGGGGGACCACTATGGCTACACCTTC | CATRELSWSGDHYGYTF
- | TRBJ1-1 | TRBV2 | - | TGTGCCAGCCGTATGAACACTGAAGCTTTCTTT | CASRMNTEAFF
few | TRBJ2-3 | TRBV29-1 | - | TGCAGCGCCAATTCCGAGGGCACAGATACGCAGTATTTT | CSANSEGTDTQYF
- | TRBJ1-3 | TRBV9 | - | TGTGCCAGCAGCGTAGATCCAGCGGGGAGCTCTGGAAACACCATATATTTT | CASSVDPAGSSGNTIYF
- | TRBJ1-1 | TRBV5-5 | - | TGTGCCAGCAGCGAGACCAGGGTCATGAACACTGAAGCTTTCTTT | CASSETRVMNTEAFF
- | TRBJ1-2 | TRBV18 | - | TGTGCCAGCTCACCATCGACGGAGGGTCGATATGGCTACACCTTC | CASSPSTEGRYGYTF
few | TRBJ2-7 | TRBV15 | TRBD1 | TGTGCCACCAGCGTCCGGGACAGGGAATACGAGCAGTACTTC | CATSVRDREYEQYF
few | TRBJ2-3 | TRBV5-6 | - | TGTGCCAGCAGCCACACAGATACGCAGTATTTT | CASSHTDTQYF
- | TRBJ2-7 | TRBV27 | - | TGTGCCAGCAGACGGGACTCCGCGGACGAGCAGTACTTC | CASRRDSADEQYF
many | TRBJ2-7 | TRBV14 | - | TGTGCCAGCAGCCAAGATAGGACTTCGGGTGGGCAGTACTTC | CASSQDRTSGGQYF
few | TRBJ2-2 | TRBV11-3 | TRBD1 | TGTGCCAGCAGCCCTGGGACAGGGAACACCGGGGAGCTGTTTTTT | CASSPGTGNTGELFF
- | TRBJ1-2 | TRBV9 | - | TGTGCCAGCAGCGTAACGGGGGTGCCCACCTATGGCTACACCTTC | CASSVTGVPTYGYTF
few | TRBJ1-6 | TRBV19 | TRBD1 | TGTGCCAGTAGTGAGACAGGGGGCGATTCACCCCTCCACTTT | CASSETGGDSPLHF
- | TRBJ2-5 | TRBV5-1 | - | TGCGCCAGCAGCTTAGATCCCCCCTGGACAGTCCAAGAGACCCAGTACTTC | CASSLDPPWTVQETQYF
- | TRBJ2-3 | TRBV2 | TRBD2 | TGTGCCAGCAGCGCCCAGCGGGGGGCAGATACGCAGTATTTT | CASSAQRGADTQYF
few | TRBJ2-5 | TRBV6-1 | - | TGTGCCAGCAGTGATGGAGTCCAAGAGACCCAGTACTTC | CASSDGVQETQYF
- | TRBJ1-1 | TRBV2 | - | TGTGCCAGCAGTGCCTATCGGACAGCTGAAGCTTTCTTT | CASSAYRTAEAFF
- | TRBJ2-1 | TRBV4-3 | - | TGCGCCAGCAGCCAGGAGCCCGGACATTTCTCCTACAATGAGCAGTTCTTC | CASSQEPGHFSYNEQFF
few | TRBJ1-1 | TRBV5-1 | - | TGCGCCAGCGGCCTAGGGAACACTGAAGCTTTCTTT | CASGLGNTEAFF
- | TRBJ2-7 | TRBV7-2 | TRBD1 | TGTGCCAGCAGCTTAAGAGGGGGCCCATCCTACGAGCAGTACTTC | CASSLRGGPSYEQYF
- | TRBJ2-1 | TRBV6-5 | - | TGTGCCAGCAGCTCTGGGGGGAGCAATGAGCAGTTCTTC | CASSSGGSNEQFF
- | TRBJ1-1 | TRBV9 | - | TGTGCCAGCAACAGAGGGGGGGCGCGGGGCACTGAAGCTTTCTTT | CASNRGGARGTEAFF
few | TRBJ2-1 | TRBV2 | TRBD2 | TGTGCCAGAGACATGTGGACTAGCGGGTACAATGAGCAGTTCTTC | CARDMWTSGYNEQFF
- | TRBJ1-6 | TRBV19 | TRBD1 | TGTGCCAGTAGTACACAGGGGGGGATTTATAATTCACCCCTCCACTTT | CASSTQGGIYNSPLHF